A single sample is the source of the 30 T cell receptor beta chains below, sequenced in a study of cytomegalovirus exposure and HLA in healthy donors. PCR primers comprised 60 Vbeta and 13 Jbeta primers. The table came from immunoSEQ multiplex PCR; TCRdb's copy has only in-frame clones and leaves some out. In the table there are some 130,000 clones, more than 70% of which are singletons. The sample taken for sequencing was PBMCs. The receptors come from a woman in her sixties or seventies in good health and CMV-seronegative.

This sequence joins TRBV6-6 and TRBJ2-1; no firm D call. The CDR3 spans 14 residues. The germline V and J ends were trimmed by 2 bases and 5 bases, with 10 bases remaining between them. Germline-derived CDR1 and CDR2 are MNHNY and SVGAGI (reference sequence). The DNA of the CDR3 is TGTGCCAGCAGTTACCCCCCCCGGGACAATGAGCAGTTCTTC. It codes for CASSYPPRDNEQFF.

The chain employs TRBV29-1 and TRBJ1-2; a possible D gene is TRBD1 (6 bases). Trimming removed 1 base at V and 8 bases at J, with 17 bases between. CDR3 length: 14 residues. Per germline, CDR1 SQVTM and CDR2 ANQGSEA. In nucleotides, the CDR3 is TGCAGCGTTGAAGTGGGAGGGGGTGGGAGAGGCTACACCTTC. The encoded protein is CSVEVGGGGRGYTF. The full variable domain, with the rest looked up from reference TRBV29-1 and TRBJ1-2, is SAVISQKPSRDICQRGTSLTIQCQVDSQVTMMFWYRQQPGQSLTLIATANQGSEATYESGFVIDKFPISRPNLTFSTLTVSNMSPEDSSIYLCSVEVGGGGRGYTFGSGTRLTVV.

This clone was observed a single time. This chain joins TRBV4-1 and TRBJ2-1; no definite D call. The CDR3 is made up of 16 amino acids. Germline V CDR1 and CDR2: MGHRA, YSYEKL. Between the trimmed V and J ends, which lost 1 base and 0 bases, there was a span of 10 bases. CDR3 in amino acids: CASSQGAATSYNEQFF. The CDR3 nucleotides read TGCGCCAGCAGCCAAGGGGCAGCCACCTCCTACAATGAGCAGTTCTTC.

The J gene is TRBJ1-5, the V gene TRBV18; maybe TRBD1 (6 bases). The CDR3 has 16 residues. Germline V gene data show CDR1 as KGHSH and CDR2 as LQKENI. Deletions cut 2 bases from V and 0 bases from J, with 11 bases between. The CDR3 bases are TGTGCCAGCTCACCAACGACAGGAGATAGCAATCAGCCCCAGCATTTT. It is translated as CASSPTTGDSNQPQHF.

The V and J genes are TRBV14 and TRBJ1-6; D is undetermined. This CDR3 spans 16 amino acids. Germline V CDR1 and CDR2: SGHDN, FVKESK. V shed 1 base and J shed 10 bases, with 17 bases lying between them. CDR3 in DNA: TGTGCCAGCAGCCAAGTCGGGAAAGGGAGTCGCTCACCCCTCCACTTT. Its translation: CASSQVGKGSRSPLHF.

This chain joins TRBV5-4 and TRBJ2-1; 10 bases are a match to TRBD2. This CDR3 comprises 16 residues. Unmatched junction bases numbered 11, after V lost 4 bases and J lost 7 bases. Germline values: CDR1 SGHNT, CDR2 YYREEE (reference sequence). The CDR3 reads CASSPPGLATSNEQFF. The CDR3 DNA is TGTGCCAGCAGCCCCCCGGGACTAGCGACCTCAAATGAGCAGTTCTTC.

This chain links TRBV19 with TRBJ2-7; 10 bases align to TRBD1. V was clipped by 4 bases and J by 4 bases; unmatched bases: 7. The germline V gene encodes CDR1 LNHDA and CDR2 SQIVND (reference sequence). This CDR3 comprises 15 residues. CDR3: CASSTPGQGNYEQYF. The CDR3 DNA reads TGTGCCAGTAGTACACCGGGACAGGGGAATTACGAGCAGTACTTC.

CDR3 sequence: CASSASGGTTGELFF. The DNA of the CDR3 is TGTGCCAGCAGTGCTAGCGGGGGCACCACCGGGGAGCTGTTTTTT. This rearrangement joins TRBV6-1 to TRBJ2-2, with 10 bases aligning to TRBD2. CDR3 length: 15 residues. V trimming: 4 bases; J trimming: 4 bases; junction bases outside the gene matches: 3. Germline V lookup: CDR1 MNHNS, CDR2 SASEGT.

J is TRBJ2-5 and V is TRBV5-1, with a tentative D call TRBD1 (6 bases). CDR1 SGHRS and CDR2 YFSETQ come from the germline V gene. Trimming removed 0 bases from V and 3 bases from J, with 9 bases in between. The CDR3 extends over 14 amino acids. CDR3 region: CASSLASGEETQYF. The CDR3 bases are TGCGCCAGCAGCTTGGCGTCAGGGGAAGAGACCCAGTACTTC.

The chain recombines TRBV9 with TRBJ2-5; TRBD2 is a possible D gene (7 bases). The CDR3 loop spans 16 amino acids. V was cut by 6 bases and J by 1 base, with 19 bases left in between. Germline V gives CDR1 SGDLS, CDR2 YYNGEE. CDR3 residues: CASNEGDGGLQETQYF. The CDR3 DNA is TGTGCCAGCAACGAAGGGGACGGGGGGCTCCAAGAGACCCAGTACTTC.

The J gene is TRBJ2-7, the V gene TRBV28; 8 bases are shared with TRBD1. After removal of 7 bases from V and 2 bases from J, the junction contained 7 bases not matched to a gene. The germline V gene encodes CDR1 MDHEN and CDR2 SYDVKM. The CDR3 loop spans 14 amino acids. CDR3 protein: CASTLPGGPYEQYF. CDR3 in DNA: TGTGCCAGCACCCTCCCAGGGGGCCCCTACGAGCAGTACTTC.

CDR3 in DNA: TGTGCCAGCTCACTGAATCGGCAGGGAGGATCAGATACGCAGTATTTT. This translates into CASSLNRQGGSDTQYF. This chain uses TRBV18 with TRBJ2-3; D might be TRBD2 (6 bases). Trimming removed 4 bases from V and 4 bases from J, with 18 bases in between. The germline V gene encodes CDR1 KGHSH and CDR2 LQKENI. CDR3 size: 16 residues. Variable domain in full (rest from reference TRBV18 and TRBJ2-3): NAGVMQNPRHLVRRRGQEARLRCSPMKGHSHVYWYRQLPEEGLKFMVYLQKENIIDESGMPKERFSAEFPKEGPSILRIQQVVRGDSAAYFCASSLNRQGGSDTQYFGPGTRLTVL.

The sample holds a few counts of this clone. The genes are TRBV2 and TRBJ2-5; TRBD1 aligns across 7 bases. Germline V gene sequence: CDR1 SNHLY, CDR2 FYNNEI. With V trimmed by 5 bases and J by 7 bases, 7 bases remained unmatched. The CDR3 runs 13 residues. In nucleotides, the CDR3 is TGTGCCAGCAGTCTCCAGGGGGTGTGGACCCAGTACTTC. Encoded protein: CASSLQGVWTQYF.

This clone has just one count. This chain joins TRBV7-9 and TRBJ2-1, with 10 nucleotides matching TRBD2. Germline lookup yields CDR1 SEHNR and CDR2 FQNEAQ (reference sequence). V trimming: 4 bases; J trimming: 0 bases; junction bases outside the gene matches: 3. There are 16 residues in the CDR3. The CDR3 DNA reads TGTGCCAGCAGCTGGACTAGCGGCAACTCCTACAATGAGCAGTTCTTC. Encoded protein: CASSWTSGNSYNEQFF.

The rearrangement joins TRBV5-1 to TRBJ2-7, with 8 positions matching TRBD2. The germline gives CDR1 SGHRS, CDR2 YFSETQ. After removal of 5 bases from V and 2 bases from J, the junction contained 9 bases not matched to a gene. The CDR3 consists of 15 residues. CDR3 in amino acids: CASSFTSGATYEQYF. The CDR3 coding sequence is TGCGCCAGCAGTTTCACTAGCGGAGCTACCTACGAGCAGTACTTC.

The V gene is TRBV7-8, the J gene TRBJ2-4, with a weak D call TRBD2 (6 bases). Germline V lookup: CDR1 SGHVS, CDR2 FQNEAQ. The length of the CDR3 is 17 residues. The germline V and J ends were trimmed by 2 bases and 2 bases, with 16 bases remaining between them. The CDR3 protein is CASSLPPGEFPKNIQYF. Written as DNA, the CDR3 is TGTGCCAGCAGCTTACCCCCGGGGGAGTTTCCCAAAAACATTCAGTACTTC. The full variable domain, rest sourced from reference TRBV7-8 and TRBJ2-4, is GAGVSQSPRYKVAKRGQDVALRCDPISGHVSLFWYQQALGQGPEFLTYFQNEAQLDKSGLPSDRFFAERPEGSVSTLKIQRTQQEDSAVYLCASSLPPGEFPKNIQYFGAGTRLSVL.

This clone was observed a few times. The V gene is TRBV11-2, the J gene TRBJ2-3; 10 bases are a match to TRBD2. The CDR3 has 14 amino acids. Unmatched junction bases numbered 6, after V lost 5 bases and J lost 7 bases. Germline loops: CDR1 SGHAT, CDR2 FQNNGV. The CDR3 bases are TGTGCCAGCAGCCCTAGCGGGGGAAAGAATACGCAGTATTTT. It codes for CASSPSGGKNTQYF.

The chain recombines TRBV10-3 with TRBJ1-1, with D possibly matching TRBD1 (6 bases). Trimming cost V 3 bases and J 7 bases, with 12 bases left between them. Germline values: CDR1 ENHRY, CDR2 SYGVKD. This CDR3 has 13 amino acids. The chain's CDR3 is CAISEEGELEAFF. The CDR3 bases are TGTGCCATCAGTGAAGAGGGGGAGCTTGAAGCTTTCTTT.

The chain couples TRBV12-5 to TRBJ1-1; D ambiguous. Trimming took off 1 base at V and 4 bases at J, with 10 bases between the two ends. Germline V lookup: CDR1 LGHNT, CDR2 FRNRAP. The CDR3 is 14 residues long. CDR3 sequence: CASGLDISSTEAFF. The CDR3, as DNA: TGTGCTAGTGGTTTGGACATATCGTCCACTGAAGCTTTCTTT.

In this sample, this clone turned up a few times. V gene TRBV5-1 combines with J gene TRBJ1-1; weak D call: TRBD1 (6 bases). The CDR3 spans 17 residues. CDR1 is SGHRS and CDR2 is YFSETQ in the germline V gene. Trimming took off 3 bases at V and 1 base at J, with 19 bases between the two ends. DNA for the CDR3: TGCGCCAGCAGCTGGAAGGATTCGGACAGATGGAACACTGAAGCTTTCTTT. Encoded protein: CASSWKDSDRWNTEAFF.

This clone appeared a few times. CDR3 in DNA: TGTGCCTGGAGAGTGACAGGGGGATATAATTCACCCCTCCACTTT. Translated, it gives CAWRVTGGYNSPLHF. The chain employs TRBV30 and TRBJ1-6; the match to TRBD1 covers 9 bases. The J segment lost 4 bases and the V segment lost 3 bases, leaving 4 bases of the junction unmatched. Germline lookup yields CDR1 GTSNPN and CDR2 SVGIG (reference sequence). The CDR3 runs to 15 residues.

The chain is built from TRBV28 and TRBJ2-7; possibly TRBD2 for D (5 bases). The germline V and J ends were trimmed by 6 bases and 5 bases, with 11 bases remaining between them. The CDR3 is 12 residues long. Germline-derived CDR1 and CDR2 are MDHEN and SYDVKM. The CDR3 region is CASSRTPHEQYF. DNA for the CDR3: TGTGCCAGCAGCCGGACTCCCCACGAGCAGTACTTC. Supplemented by reference TRBV28 and TRBJ2-7, the full variable domain reads DVKVTQSSRYLVKRTGEKVFLECVQDMDHENMFWYRQDPGLGLRLIYFSYDVKMKEKGDIPEGYSVSREKKERFSLILESASTNQTSMYLCASSRTPHEQYFGPGTRLTVT.

The rearrangement links TRBV12-2 to TRBJ1-2; the D segment call TRBD1 is taken from the table without a DNA check. TRBV12-2 is a pseudogene. CDR3 length equals 15 residues. The CDR3: CASPEGQGAAYGYTF. CDR3 nucleotides: TGTGCAAGTCCCGAGGGACAGGGGGCAGCTTATGGCTACACCTTC.

This clone was counted a few times. The chain combines TRBV28 with TRBJ1-5; no definite D call. The CDR3 has 13 residues. Trimming shortened V by 3 bases and J by 4 bases, and 7 bases separated the two germline ends. Germline V gene sequence: CDR1 MDHEN, CDR2 SYDVKM. For the CDR3, the DNA is TGTGCCAGCAGTTTTTCTTCGAATCAGCCCCAGCATTTT. Its protein product is CASSFSSNQPQHF.

The chain couples TRBV10-3 to TRBJ2-1, with D perhaps TRBD2 (6 bases). Germline CDR1 reads ENHRY; CDR2 reads SYGVKD. This CDR3 comprises 15 residues. The V end was cut by 2 bases, the J end by 4 bases, with 12 bases between. In DNA form, the CDR3 reads TGTGCCATCAGTGAGCGGGAGAATCAATACAATGAGCAGTTCTTC. Translated, it gives CAISERENQYNEQFF.

This chain links TRBV7-2 with TRBJ2-2; D is perhaps TRBD1 (5 bases). Germline CDR1 is SGHTA and CDR2 is FQGNSA. V lost 4 bases and J 6 bases, leaving 12 bases between the germline ends. The CDR3 length is 14 residues. CDR3 nucleotide sequence: TGTGCCAGCAGCTCCAGGGTTACGGCCGGGGAGCTGTTTTTT. It codes for CASSSRVTAGELFF.

This clone was seen only a few times. This sequence joins TRBV28 and TRBJ1-1, with 8 bases aligning to TRBD1. Losses at the gene ends were 3 bases for V and 2 bases for J; bases not matched to a gene: 5. Germline CDR1 MDHEN, CDR2 SYDVKM. CDR3 size: 15 residues. The CDR3 sequence is CASSLNTGGNTEAFF. For the CDR3, the DNA is TGTGCCAGCAGTTTGAACACAGGGGGAAACACTGAAGCTTTCTTT.

The chain is built from TRBV28 and TRBJ1-1, with 7 nucleotides matching TRBD1. Per germline, CDR1 MDHEN and CDR2 SYDVKM. Trimming at V came to 5 bases and at J to 2 bases, leaving 8 bases not matched to a gene. The CDR3 has 15 residues. CDR3 protein: CASSILRDSNTEAFF. DNA for the CDR3: TGTGCCAGCAGTATCCTACGGGACAGTAACACTGAAGCTTTCTTT.

The chain recombines TRBV27 with TRBJ2-5; a weak D match, TRBD2 (6 bases). The better agreement between TRBJ2-7 and the DNA end casts doubt on the J call. The CDR3 consists of 14 residues. Germline CDR1 and CDR2: MNHEY and SMNVEV (reference sequence). The CDR3, as DNA: TGTGCCAGCAGTCCCAAGCGGGCCGCCTACGAGCAGTACTTC. Translated: CASSPKRAAYEQYF.

The chain combines TRBV19 with TRBJ2-3; TRBD2 agrees at 8 bases. The V segment lost 9 bases and the J segment 1 base; nucleotides outside the gene matches: 9. Germline CDR1 LNHDA, CDR2 SQIVND (reference sequence). The CDR3 spans 15 residues. CDR3 DNA sequence: TGTGCCAGCCAATTTAGCGGGGCGGGCACAGATACGCAGTATTTT. Translating gives CASQFSGAGTDTQYF.